A single sample gave rise to the 4 T cell receptor beta chains below, sequenced in a study of graft-versus-host responses after intestinal transplantation. Assay: immunoSEQ multiplex PCR; the TCRdb copy retains only in-frame clones and omits some. The sample carries 80,000 to 100,000 clones, 92% recorded once. Their cognate antigens are unknown. The material was unstimulated CD4+ T cells sorted from spleen or lymph node cells, obtained before intestinal transplant. These receptors came from a human donor who received an intestinal transplant.

The J gene is TRBJ2-7, the V gene TRBV28; TRBD2 is a possible D gene (6 bases). V was pared by 6 bases and J by 4 bases, with 16 bases between. Looked up from germline, CDR1 is MDHEN and CDR2 is SYDVKM. This CDR3 has 14 residues. This CDR3 reads CASSAPGGRYEQYF. Here the CDR3 DNA reads TGTGCCAGCAGCGCACCCGGGGGTCGGTACGAGCAGTACTTC.

This clone turned up a few times. The chain employs TRBV2 and TRBJ1-4; maybe TRBD1 (5 bases). The CDR3 runs 15 residues. CDR1 is SNHLY, CDR2 FYNNEI, per germline. Trimming cost V 4 bases and J 3 bases, with 12 bases left between them. The CDR3 coding sequence is TGTGCCAGCAGTGTGGGTGGGGCTGCTAATGAAAAACTGTTTTTT. It specifies CASSVGGAANEKLFF.

The CDR3 coding sequence is TGTGCCACCAGCGCCGGAGAGACCCAGTACTTC. Its protein is CATSAGETQYF. The V gene is TRBV15, the J gene TRBJ2-5, with D uncertain. The CDR3 is made up of 11 amino acids. The V and J ends lost 5 bases and 4 bases respectively, with 5 bases between them. Germline V gene data show CDR1 as LNHNV and CDR2 as YYDKDF (reference sequence). Full variable domain (rest looked up from reference TRBV15 and TRBJ2-5): DAMVIQNPRYQVTQFGKPVTLSCSQTLNHNVMYWYQQKSSQAPKLLFHYYDKDFNNEADTPDNFQSRRPNTSFCFLDIRSPGLGDTAMYLCATSAGETQYFGPGTRLLVL.

The rearrangement uses TRBV7-9 and TRBJ1-6; maybe TRBD1 (6 bases). The CDR3 consists of 16 residues. V shed 2 bases and J shed 3 bases, with 11 bases lying between them. Germline CDR1 and CDR2: SEHNR and FQNEAQ (reference sequence). The CDR3 spells CASSLSAGDYNSPLHF. The DNA for the CDR3 is TGTGCCAGCAGCTTAAGCGCAGGGGACTATAATTCACCCCTCCACTTT.